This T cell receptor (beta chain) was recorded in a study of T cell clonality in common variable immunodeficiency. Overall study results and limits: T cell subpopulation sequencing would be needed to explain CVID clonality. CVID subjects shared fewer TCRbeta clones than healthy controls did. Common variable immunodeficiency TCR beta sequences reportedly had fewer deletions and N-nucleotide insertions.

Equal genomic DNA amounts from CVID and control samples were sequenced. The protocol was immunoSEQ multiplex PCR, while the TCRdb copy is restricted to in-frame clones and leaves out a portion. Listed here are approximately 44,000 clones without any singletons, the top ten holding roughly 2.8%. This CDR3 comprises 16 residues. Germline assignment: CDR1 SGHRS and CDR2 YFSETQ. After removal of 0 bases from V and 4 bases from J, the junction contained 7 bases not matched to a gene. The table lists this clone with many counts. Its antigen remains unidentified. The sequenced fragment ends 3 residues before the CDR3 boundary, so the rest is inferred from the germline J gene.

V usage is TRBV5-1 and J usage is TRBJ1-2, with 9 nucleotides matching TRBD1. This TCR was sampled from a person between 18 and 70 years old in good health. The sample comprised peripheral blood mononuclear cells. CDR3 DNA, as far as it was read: TGCGCCAGCAGCTTGGATGGCGGGACAGGGCCCTATGGC. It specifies CASSLDGGTGPYG. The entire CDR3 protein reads CASSLDGGTGPYGYTF. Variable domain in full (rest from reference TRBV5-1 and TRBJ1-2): KAGVTQTPRYLIKTRGQQVTLSCSPISGHRSVSWYQQTPGQGLQFLFEYFSETQRNKGNFPGRFSGRQFSNSRSEMNVSTLELGDSALYLCASSLDGGTGPYGYTFGSGTRLTVV.